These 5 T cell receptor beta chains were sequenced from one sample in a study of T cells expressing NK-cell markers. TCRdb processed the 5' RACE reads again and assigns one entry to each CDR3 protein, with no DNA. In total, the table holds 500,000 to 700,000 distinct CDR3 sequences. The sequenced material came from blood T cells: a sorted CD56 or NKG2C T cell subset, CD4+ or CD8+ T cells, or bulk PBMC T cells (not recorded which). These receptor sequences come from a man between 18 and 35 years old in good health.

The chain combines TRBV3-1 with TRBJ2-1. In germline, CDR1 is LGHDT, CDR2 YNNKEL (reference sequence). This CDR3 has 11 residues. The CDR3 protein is CASSQGGKQFF.

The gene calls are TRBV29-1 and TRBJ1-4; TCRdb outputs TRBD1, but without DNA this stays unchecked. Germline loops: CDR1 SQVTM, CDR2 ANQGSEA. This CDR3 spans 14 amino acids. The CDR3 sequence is CSVVVWGLDEKLFF.

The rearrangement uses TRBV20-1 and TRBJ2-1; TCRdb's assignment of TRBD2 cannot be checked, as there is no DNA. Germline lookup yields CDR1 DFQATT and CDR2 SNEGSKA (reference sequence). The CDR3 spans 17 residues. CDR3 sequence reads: CSAPLAGGPSSYNEQFF.

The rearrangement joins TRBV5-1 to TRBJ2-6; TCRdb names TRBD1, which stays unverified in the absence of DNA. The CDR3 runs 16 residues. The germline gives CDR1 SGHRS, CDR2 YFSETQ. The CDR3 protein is CASSGHRAAGANVLTF.

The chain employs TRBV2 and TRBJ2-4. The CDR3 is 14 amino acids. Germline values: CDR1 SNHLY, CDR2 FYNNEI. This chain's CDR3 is CASSDAGVWNIQYF.